The clone carrying this T cell receptor (beta chain) was counted only a few times. One junction end disagrees with the germline gene, perhaps due to a read error. In the original workflow: The authors estimated nucleated cell counts from reference gene primer amplification. Some clones are missing from TCRdb's copy, which holds only in-frame ones; the method was immunoSEQ multiplex PCR. D and trimming come from the DNA, and the V and J calls and clone size come from that table. The repertoire holds fewer than 250,000 clones, with about 82% as singletons. This CDR3 region has 15 residues. CDR1 and CDR2 from the germline V gene are LNHNV and YYDKDF (reference sequence). The data were obtained in a study of blood T cell repertoires in COVID-19. Across the study: Italy, Spain and the United States were the sources of the convalescent and acute COVID-19 samples. T cells, B-cell-depleted T cells, or PBMCs provided the cDNA or gDNA that served as material.

Sequencing was performed on peripheral blood. The chain joins TRBV15 to TRBJ1-5; 12 nucleotides match TRBD1. This sequence originates from a woman between 55 and 75 years old with active or convalescent COVID-19. This CDR3 is CATSRRGGQGAIRAF. The CDR3 nucleotides are TGTGCCACCAGCAGACGTGGGGGACAGGGGGCTATCCGCGCATTT.